These T cell receptor beta chains were read from a single sample in a study of cytomegalovirus exposure and HLA in healthy donors. Libraries were prepared by immunoSEQ multiplex PCR; TCRdb keeps only in-frame clonotypes and omits some of them. The sample has under 150,000 clones; around 79% are singletons. Source material: PBMCs. Receptors originate from a woman in her fifties or sixties in good health and CMV-seropositive. Each CDR3 is given with its conserved first and last residue. The D gene is left open where the match is weak. Expanded clones get a size class; other rows say once, few or many, or leave the size out.

v_call: TRBV14
clone_size: -
d_call: -
j_call: TRBJ2-7
cdr3_aa: CASSGLGGPYEQYF
cdr3_nt: TGTGCCAGCAGCGGCTTGGGGGGACCCTACGAGCAGTACTTC

v_call: TRBV6-5
clone_size: -
d_call: -
j_call: TRBJ2-7
cdr3_aa: CASSYSPDYEQYF
cdr3_nt: TGTGCCAGCAGTTACTCTCCAGACTACGAGCAGTACTTC

v_call: TRBV5-1
clone_size: -
d_call: TRBD1
j_call: TRBJ2-7
cdr3_aa: CAGNKDRSREQYF
cdr3_nt: TGCGCCGGCAACAAGGACAGGTCCCGCGAGCAGTACTTC

v_call: TRBV19
clone_size: -
d_call: -
j_call: TRBJ1-6
cdr3_aa: CASSSGSSYNSPLHF
cdr3_nt: TGTGCCAGTAGTTCGGGATCCTCCTATAATTCACCCCTCCACTTT

v_call: TRBV5-1
clone_size: few
d_call: TRBD1
j_call: TRBJ1-2
cdr3_aa: CASSSGTGDGYTF
cdr3_nt: TGCGCCAGCAGCTCCGGGACAGGGGACGGCTACACCTTC

v_call: TRBV19
clone_size: -
d_call: -
j_call: TRBJ1-2
cdr3_aa: CASSVMRGYGYTF
cdr3_nt: TGTGCCAGTAGTGTGATGAGAGGCTATGGCTACACCTTC

v_call: TRBV11-2
clone_size: once
d_call: -
j_call: TRBJ1-5
cdr3_aa: CASRSAGGANQPQHF
cdr3_nt: TGTGCCAGCAGGAGCGCCGGGGGGGCCAATCAGCCCCAGCATTTT

v_call: TRBV25-1
clone_size: -
d_call: -
j_call: TRBJ1-1
cdr3_aa: CASSAPLIEAFF
cdr3_nt: TGTGCCAGCAGCGCTCCCCTAATTGAAGCTTTCTTT

v_call: TRBV4-3
clone_size: once
d_call: TRBD1
j_call: TRBJ1-1
cdr3_aa: CASRGTGNTEAFF
cdr3_nt: TGCGCCAGCCGCGGGACAGGAAACACTGAAGCTTTCTTT

v_call: TRBV11-3
clone_size: -
d_call: -
j_call: TRBJ1-4
cdr3_aa: CASSSGGANEKLFF
cdr3_nt: TGTGCCAGCAGCTCCGGGGGAGCTAATGAAAAACTGTTTTTT

v_call: TRBV15
clone_size: -
d_call: -
j_call: TRBJ2-2
cdr3_aa: CATSNLEAGELFF
cdr3_nt: TGTGCCACCAGCAACTTAGAAGCCGGGGAGCTGTTTTTT

v_call: TRBV6-1
clone_size: -
d_call: TRBD1
j_call: TRBJ2-2
cdr3_aa: CASSRDRVDTGELFF
cdr3_nt: TGTGCCAGCAGCCGCGACAGGGTTGACACCGGGGAGCTGTTTTTT

v_call: TRBV5-6
clone_size: medium-sized
d_call: -
j_call: TRBJ2-7
cdr3_aa: CASSFRILTSYEQYF
cdr3_nt: TGTGCCAGCAGCTTCAGGATTCTGACCTCCTACGAGCAGTACTTC

v_call: TRBV7-2
clone_size: once
d_call: -
j_call: TRBJ1-1
cdr3_aa: CASSLWEMNTEAFF
cdr3_nt: TGTGCCAGCAGCTTGTGGGAGATGAACACTGAAGCTTTCTTT

v_call: TRBV15
clone_size: -
d_call: -
j_call: TRBJ2-7
cdr3_aa: CATSRDGGYEQYF
cdr3_nt: TGTGCCACCAGCAGAGATGGCGGTTACGAGCAGTACTTC

v_call: TRBV29-1
clone_size: -
d_call: -
j_call: TRBJ1-1
cdr3_aa: CSVVRSGENTEAFF
cdr3_nt: TGCAGCGTTGTCCGGTCCGGGGAGAACACTGAAGCTTTCTTT

v_call: TRBV2
clone_size: -
d_call: -
j_call: TRBJ1-2
cdr3_aa: CASSSSGRNPGYTF
cdr3_nt: TGTGCCAGCAGTTCAAGCGGACGGAACCCTGGCTACACCTTC

v_call: TRBV7-2
clone_size: -
d_call: -
j_call: TRBJ2-7
cdr3_aa: CASSFGRGLRDEQYF
cdr3_nt: TGTGCCAGCAGCTTCGGTCGCGGGTTAAGGGACGAGCAGTACTTC

v_call: TRBV5-1
clone_size: -
d_call: TRBD1
j_call: TRBJ2-7
cdr3_aa: CASSSRRDRSIYEQYF
cdr3_nt: TGCGCCAGCAGCTCGCGTCGGGACAGGAGCATCTACGAGCAGTACTTC

v_call: TRBV5-1
clone_size: -
d_call: -
j_call: TRBJ2-1
cdr3_aa: CASSLGAGDEQFF
cdr3_nt: TGCGCCAGCAGCTTGGGTGCGGGCGATGAGCAGTTCTTC

v_call: TRBV18
clone_size: -
d_call: -
j_call: TRBJ2-3
cdr3_aa: CASSQEDGGTDTQYF
cdr3_nt: TGTGCCAGCTCACAGGAGGACGGCGGAACAGATACGCAGTATTTT

v_call: TRBV28
clone_size: -
d_call: TRBD1
j_call: TRBJ2-7
cdr3_aa: CASSSGTVSYEQYF
cdr3_nt: TGTGCCAGCAGTTCCGGGACAGTCTCCTACGAGCAGTACTTC

v_call: TRBV9
clone_size: few
d_call: -
j_call: TRBJ2-1
cdr3_aa: CASSAGGRPGQFF
cdr3_nt: TGTGCCAGCAGCGCCGGAGGGAGGCCGGGGCAGTTCTTC

v_call: TRBV15
clone_size: -
d_call: -
j_call: TRBJ1-5
cdr3_aa: CATSKVGHSMGQPQHF
cdr3_nt: TGTGCCACCAGCAAAGTGGGACACTCCATGGGACAGCCCCAGCATTTT

v_call: TRBV27
clone_size: -
d_call: -
j_call: TRBJ2-7
cdr3_aa: CASSYGGSTYEQYF
cdr3_nt: TGTGCCAGCAGTTATGGGGGGTCTACCTACGAGCAGTACTTC

v_call: TRBV19
clone_size: -
d_call: TRBD1
j_call: TRBJ2-7
cdr3_aa: CATGQGAYEQYF
cdr3_nt: TGTGCCACTGGACAGGGGGCTTACGAGCAGTACTTC

v_call: TRBV5-4
clone_size: -
d_call: TRBD1
j_call: TRBJ2-3
cdr3_aa: CASSPGQGGDTQYF
cdr3_nt: TGTGCCAGCAGCCCTGGACAGGGGGGAGATACGCAGTATTTT

v_call: TRBV5-6
clone_size: -
d_call: -
j_call: TRBJ2-7
cdr3_aa: CASSLGRTYEQYF
cdr3_nt: TGTGCCAGCAGCTTGGGCAGGACCTACGAGCAGTACTTC

v_call: TRBV29-1
clone_size: -
d_call: TRBD1
j_call: TRBJ1-2
cdr3_aa: CSVSTGRGDGYTF
cdr3_nt: TGCAGCGTGTCGACAGGGCGGGGGGATGGCTACACCTTC

v_call: TRBV14
clone_size: -
d_call: TRBD1
j_call: TRBJ1-6
cdr3_aa: CASSLGQGAWGNNSPLHF
cdr3_nt: TGTGCCAGCAGCCTGGGACAGGGGGCATGGGGAAATAATTCACCCCTCCACTTT

v_call: TRBV7-2
clone_size: -
d_call: -
j_call: TRBJ1-6
cdr3_aa: CASSLAGSYNSPLHF
cdr3_nt: TGTGCCAGCAGCTTAGCCGGGTCCTATAATTCACCCCTCCACTTT

v_call: TRBV11-2
clone_size: few
d_call: TRBD2
j_call: TRBJ2-3
cdr3_aa: CASSLTSGTDTQYF
cdr3_nt: TGTGCCAGCAGCCTAACTAGCGGCACAGATACGCAGTATTTT

v_call: TRBV5-6
clone_size: -
d_call: -
j_call: TRBJ1-1
cdr3_aa: CASSLAGGWGGDWDTEAFF
cdr3_nt: TGTGCCAGCAGCTTGGCCGGGGGGTGGGGAGGGGACTGGGACACTGAAGCTTTCTTT

v_call: TRBV7-8
clone_size: -
d_call: TRBD1
j_call: TRBJ2-7
cdr3_aa: CASSSDRDSYEQYF
cdr3_nt: TGTGCCAGCAGCTCAGACAGGGATTCCTACGAGCAGTACTTC

v_call: TRBV27
clone_size: -
d_call: -
j_call: TRBJ2-5
cdr3_aa: CASSPLSRLEETQYF
cdr3_nt: TGTGCCAGCAGTCCCCTGTCCAGGTTAGAAGAGACCCAGTACTTC

v_call: TRBV9
clone_size: -
d_call: TRBD1
j_call: TRBJ1-2
cdr3_aa: CASSPRSGQGVGYTF
cdr3_nt: TGTGCCAGCAGCCCACGGTCGGGACAGGGTGTTGGCTACACCTTC

v_call: TRBV6-4
clone_size: -
d_call: TRBD1
j_call: TRBJ2-1
cdr3_aa: CASSDPGTGYNEQFF
cdr3_nt: TGTGCCAGCAGTGACCCCGGGACAGGATACAATGAGCAGTTCTTC

v_call: TRBV7-9
clone_size: -
d_call: TRBD2
j_call: TRBJ2-1
cdr3_aa: CASSLDSGGANEQFF
cdr3_nt: TGTGCCAGCAGCTTAGATAGCGGGGGGGCCAATGAGCAGTTCTTC

v_call: TRBV7-8
clone_size: -
d_call: -
j_call: TRBJ2-6
cdr3_aa: CASSLVRGFGANGLTF
cdr3_nt: TGTGCCAGCAGCTTAGTTCGGGGGTTTGGGGCCAACGGCCTGACTTTC

v_call: TRBV6-1
clone_size: -
d_call: -
j_call: TRBJ2-2
cdr3_aa: CASISRGLGGELFF
cdr3_nt: TGTGCCAGCATTAGTAGGGGGTTAGGCGGGGAGCTGTTTTTT

v_call: TRBV2
clone_size: -
d_call: TRBD1
j_call: TRBJ1-5
cdr3_aa: CASRDRGREPQHF
cdr3_nt: TGTGCCAGCAGGGACAGGGGGAGGGAGCCCCAGCATTTT

v_call: TRBV7-2
clone_size: -
d_call: -
j_call: TRBJ2-2
cdr3_aa: CASSLEGGTGELFF
cdr3_nt: TGTGCCAGCAGCTTAGAAGGGGGCACCGGGGAGCTGTTTTTT

v_call: TRBV12-5
clone_size: -
d_call: -
j_call: TRBJ2-1
cdr3_aa: CASGFPNEQFF
cdr3_nt: TGTGCTAGTGGTTTCCCAAATGAGCAGTTCTTC

v_call: TRBV6-1
clone_size: -
d_call: TRBD1
j_call: TRBJ2-2
cdr3_aa: CASTGTGNTGELFF
cdr3_nt: TGTGCCAGTACCGGGACAGGGAACACCGGGGAGCTGTTTTTT

v_call: TRBV6-6
clone_size: once
d_call: -
j_call: TRBJ1-5
cdr3_aa: CASNGPGHNSNQPQHF
cdr3_nt: TGTGCCAGCAACGGCCCGGGACACAATAGCAATCAGCCCCAGCATTTT

v_call: TRBV7-3
clone_size: -
d_call: -
j_call: TRBJ2-1
cdr3_aa: CASSPSSYNEQFF
cdr3_nt: TGTGCCAGCAGCCCGAGCTCCTACAATGAGCAGTTCTTC

v_call: TRBV28
clone_size: few
d_call: -
j_call: TRBJ1-1
cdr3_aa: CASSLYQKEAFF
cdr3_nt: TGTGCCAGCAGTTTATATCAGAAGGAAGCTTTCTTT

v_call: TRBV6-6
clone_size: -
d_call: -
j_call: TRBJ2-7
cdr3_aa: CASSRGQNSYEQYF
cdr3_nt: TGTGCCAGCAGTAGAGGACAGAACTCCTACGAGCAGTACTTC

v_call: TRBV6-5
clone_size: few
d_call: -
j_call: TRBJ2-2
cdr3_aa: CASSYGANTGELFF
cdr3_nt: TGTGCCAGCAGTTACGGAGCGAACACCGGGGAGCTGTTTTTT